The present TCR beta chain was sequenced within a study of cytomegalovirus exposure and HLA in healthy donors. The PCR used 60 Vbeta and 13 Jbeta primers. Measured with immunoSEQ multiplex PCR; TCRdb has only the in-frame clones, and not every one. The data hold about 89,000 clones, with approximately 74% observed a single time. This clone occurred once. The CDR3 sequence is 15 residues long. Germline lookup yields CDR1 SGHRS and CDR2 YFSETQ. Whereas donors were nominally healthy upon sampling, unrecorded immune exposures were probable. This clonotype was obtained from a male donor in good health and CMV-seronegative. V gene TRBV5-1 combines with J gene TRBJ2-5, with 9 positions matching TRBD2. The J call is uncertain, as TRBJ2-7 better fits the DNA end. The sequencing input was PBMCs. The CDR3 loop is CASSITSGFSYEQYF. As DNA, the CDR3 is TGCGCCAGCAGCATAACTAGCGGGTTTTCCTACGAGCAGTACTTC.